This T cell receptor beta chain was recorded in a study of cytomegalovirus exposure and HLA in healthy donors. Study outcomes and limitations: DRB1 showed the most TCR associations and HLA-C the fewest in a later analysis, as rates varied by HLA locus. In a later analysis, productive TCRs from donors in an Asian-associated ancestry cluster reportedly carried fewer N-insertions than the cohort mean. Of the V segments, some could not be distinguished, including TRBV6-2 and TRBV6-3, and were excluded. A later analysis linked a missense DCLRE1C variant to TCR beta V- and J-gene trimming.

To note about this clone: Its antigen remains unidentified.

The PCR ran on 60 Vbeta and 13 Jbeta primers. The repertoire was sequenced with immunoSEQ multiplex PCR; TCRdb's copy has only in-frame clones and lacks some. This sample carries 45,000 to 65,000 clones, less than 75% of them seen once, and the ten largest clones take about 20%. This CDR3 region has 13 residues. The V gene's germline CDR1 is MDHEN and CDR2 SYDVKM. V trimming: 3 bases; J trimming: 4 bases; junction bases outside the gene matches: 1. The source material was PBMCs. The receptor was isolated from a woman in her forties or fifties in good health and CMV-seropositive. The chain uses TRBV28 and TRBJ1-1, with 8 bases fitting TRBD1. The CDR3 loop reads CASSLDRVTEAFF. The DNA of the CDR3 is TGTGCCAGCAGTTTGGACAGGGTCACTGAAGCTTTCTTT.